Listed here are 10 T cell receptor beta chains from one sample, sequenced in a study of cytomegalovirus exposure and HLA in healthy donors. The PCR employed 60 Vbeta primers together with 13 Jbeta primers. Repertoires were generated with immunoSEQ multiplex PCR, while TCRdb's copy carries only in-frame clones and drops some. The sample shows 95,000 to 150,000 clones, and around 2.9% sits with its ten largest clones. Sequencing was performed on PBMCs. Receptors originate from a man younger than 40 in good health and CMV-seronegative.

The V call is TRBV7-8, the J call TRBJ2-5, with D perhaps matching TRBD2 (5 bases). The CDR3 extends over 15 amino acids. Looked up from germline, CDR1 is SGHVS and CDR2 is FQNEAQ. Trimming left V 5 bases short and J 4 bases short, with 17 bases between. CDR3 region: CASSQGPGVTETQYF. The CDR3 DNA reads as TGTGCCAGCAGCCAAGGGCCCGGGGTAACAGAGACCCAGTACTTC.

The chain has TRBV2 and TRBJ2-1, with a tentative D call TRBD2 (7 bases). The length of the CDR3 is 14 residues. V was pared by 10 bases and J by 4 bases, with 17 bases between. Germline V gene sequence: CDR1 SNHLY, CDR2 FYNNEI. The CDR3 reads CATSQGGTYNEQFF. The CDR3 DNA sequence: TGTGCCACCTCACAGGGAGGGACTTACAATGAGCAGTTCTTC.

The chain couples TRBV7-9 to TRBJ1-2, with 12 bases fitting TRBD1. Trimming took 10 bases from V and 4 from J; bases not matched to a gene: 10. The CDR3 loop spans 15 amino acids. Germline loops: CDR1 SEHNR, CDR2 FQNEAQ (reference sequence). The CDR3 here is CATPGQGAQGYGYTF. In DNA, the CDR3 is TGTGCCACCCCGGGACAGGGGGCGCAAGGCTATGGCTACACCTTC. Full variable domain (outside the CDR3, taken from reference TRBV7-9 and TRBJ1-2): DTGVSQNPRHKITKRGQNVTFRCDPISEHNRLYWYRQTLGQGPEFLTYFQNEAQLEKSRLLSDRFSAERPKGSFSTLEIQRTEQGDSAMYLCATPGQGAQGYGYTFGSGTRLTVV.

The CDR3 DNA reads as TGTGCCAGCAGTCCTGACAGCCTGGGGTCACCCCTCCACTTT. Residues: CASSPDSLGSPLHF. The rearrangement joins TRBV2 to TRBJ1-6, with a tentative D call TRBD1 (5 bases). With 5 bases removed from V and 10 bases from J, the gap between germline ends came to 15 bases. From germline, CDR1 is SNHLY and CDR2 FYNNEI. This CDR3 is 14 amino acids long.

The gene calls are TRBV5-4 and TRBJ2-7; D is perhaps TRBD2 (7 bases). Deletions cut 3 bases from V and 7 bases from J, with 14 bases between. The CDR3 is made up of 13 amino acids. CDR1 is SGHNT, CDR2 YYREEE, per germline (reference sequence). DNA of the CDR3: TGTGCCAGCAGCTGGGGGGGCCTCGGGGAGCAGTACTTC. It is translated as CASSWGGLGEQYF.

This rearrangement joins TRBV11-2 to TRBJ1-2; 7 bases match TRBD1. Losses at the gene ends were 5 bases for V and 4 bases for J; bases not matched to a gene: 10. CDR1 and CDR2 (germline): SGHAT, FQNNGV. The CDR3 consists of 15 residues. The CDR3 nucleotides read TGTGCCAGCAGCCCGGACAGGTGGGGCGTCTATGGCTACACCTTC. Encoded protein: CASSPDRWGVYGYTF. Filled out from reference TRBV11-2 and TRBJ1-2, the complete variable domain reads EAGVAQSPRYKIIEKRQSVAFWCNPISGHATLYWYQQILGQGPKLLIQFQNNGVVDDSQLPKDRFSAERLKGVDSTLKIQPAKLEDSAVYLCASSPDRWGVYGYTFGSGTRLTVV.

Notes on this clone: Germline and junction disagree at one end, which may indicate a read error. This chain connects TRBV7-9 to TRBJ1-1; weak D call: TRBD1 (5 bases). Germline loops: CDR1 SEHNR, CDR2 FQNEAQ (reference sequence). CDR3 length equals 15 residues. The CDR3 loop reads CASSLAGGADTEAFF. As DNA, the CDR3 is TGTGCCAGCAGCCTAGCAGGCGGGGCGGACACTGAAGCTTTCTTT.

This chain links TRBV28 with TRBJ1-4, with TRBD1 as a possible D gene (5 bases). The CDR3 loop spans 13 amino acids. Germline CDR1 and CDR2: MDHEN and SYDVKM. V lost 6 bases and J lost 7, with 12 bases in between. The CDR3 DNA sequence: TGTGCCAGCAGCCAGGGTCGCGGTGAAAAACTGTTTTTT. It yields the protein CASSQGRGEKLFF.

Turning to this clone: The CDR3 ends on some other residue instead of the conserved phenylalanine or tryptophan, so this is likely a read error. The chain's CDR3 is CASSFGGAEQYL. CDR3 nucleotides: TGTGCCAGCAGTTTTGGGGGGGCCGAGCAGTACCTC. This chain joins TRBV28 and TRBJ2-7, with a tentative D call TRBD2 (7 bases). Trimming took 3 bases from V and 6 from J, leaving 9 bases between them. CDR3 length: 12 amino acids. Germline V gives CDR1 MDHEN, CDR2 SYDVKM.

Remarks on this clone: The same CDR3 is also encoded by other DNA sequences in this sample. The rearrangement uses TRBV19 and TRBJ1-2; D gene ambiguous. The germline CDR1 and CDR2 sequences are LNHDA and SQIVND (reference sequence). Trimming removed 7 bases at V and 0 bases at J, with 9 bases between. This CDR3 is 13 amino acids long. CDR3 in DNA: TGTGCCAGTACAAGAGGTTCTAACTATGGCTACACCTTC. It encodes CASTRGSNYGYTF.